Listed here are 4 T cell receptor beta chains from one sample, sequenced in a study of blood T cells in healthy people across ages. The authors ran a second PCR of roughly 6 to 12 cycles using a sample-barcoded 5' primer and a J-beta primer mix. TCRdb reprocessed the 5' RACE reads via MiXCR and lists one record per CDR3 protein. The table lists about 1.8 million distinct CDR3 sequences, around half of them singletons, with approximately 2% in the top ten. Sequenced sample: blood. Every receptor here comes from a middle-aged woman in good health.

The chain couples TRBV20-1 to TRBJ1-4, with TRBD1 identical over 12 bases. CDR1 is DFQATT, CDR2 SNEGSKA, per germline (reference sequence). This CDR3 is 16 amino acids long. The V and J ends lost 0 bases and 7 bases, in that order; junction bases with no gene match: 6. The CDR3 DNA reads TGCAGTGCTAGAGATGGAGGGACAGGGGGCAGTGAAAAACTGTTTTTT. Protein product: CSARDGGTGGSEKLFF.

The chain carries TRBV11-2 and TRBJ1-4; TRBD1 might be the D (5 bases). The CDR3 runs to 14 residues. The germline gives CDR1 SGHAT, CDR2 FQNNGV. Trimming took 4 bases from V and 6 from J, leaving 12 bases between them. Written as DNA, the CDR3 is TGTGCCAGCAGCTCTCAGGGAGGGGATGAAAAACTGTTTTTT. Encoded protein: CASSSQGGDEKLFF.

This sequence joins TRBV15 and TRBJ1-2, with D perhaps TRBD1 (6 bases). The germline V gene encodes CDR1 LNHNV and CDR2 YYDKDF (reference sequence). The V and J ends lost 2 bases and 6 bases respectively, with 13 bases between them. The CDR3 has 14 residues. CDR3 in amino acids: CATSRSMGADGYTF. The CDR3 DNA is TGTGCCACCAGCAGATCGATGGGGGCGGATGGCTACACCTTC.

V is TRBV24-1 and J is TRBJ2-1; tentatively, D is TRBD2 (5 bases). Germline V gene lookup returns CDR1 KGHDR and CDR2 SFDVKD. V gave up 4 bases and J gave up 9 bases, with 21 bases separating them. The CDR3 consists of 16 residues. The CDR3 reads CATSDPIRGQGGEQFF. The CDR3 nucleotides are TGTGCCACCAGTGACCCGATCCGTGGCCAAGGAGGTGAGCAGTTCTTC.